A single sample gave rise to the 2 T cell receptor beta chains below, sequenced in a study of early T cells in non-severe SARS-CoV-2 infection. MiXCR was run by TCRdb on the 5' RACE reads, yielding one entry per CDR3 protein. The table shows approximately 70,000 distinct CDR3 sequences, with around 10% occurring only once. The specimen comprised whole blood, sampled at baseline. The source of these receptors is an adult who was a healthcare worker with PCR-confirmed SARS-CoV-2 infection or an uninfected control (not recorded which). The donor label of this sample is uncertain.

CDR3: CSAQGGRNEQFF. The CDR3 DNA reads TGCAGTGCTCAAGGCGGGAGGAATGAGCAGTTCTTC. The rearrangement joins TRBV20-1 to TRBJ2-1; 8 bases are shared with TRBD2. Trimming cost V 5 bases and J 7 bases; bases outside gene matches: 4. CDR1 DFQATT and CDR2 SNEGSKA come from the germline V gene (reference sequence). The CDR3 loop spans 12 amino acids.

This clonotype was detected only a few times. The CDR3 nucleotides read TGTGCCAGCAGCCAACGCTACGAGCAGTACTTC. This sequence encodes CASSQRYEQYF. The chain combines TRBV11-2 with TRBJ2-7; no reliable D call. Deletions cut 5 bases from V and 3 bases from J, with 5 bases between. Per the germline V gene, CDR1 is SGHAT and CDR2 is FQNNGV. This CDR3 region has 11 residues.